This T cell receptor (beta chain) was identified in a study of human T cells and chemical hapten exposure (dated by TCRdb to about 2021). In terms of the full investigation: For sensitization, 2% DPC in acetone was applied to a roughly 2 cm by roughly 2 cm area of upper inner arm skin. Patients additionally received weekly therapeutic DPC doses to the scalp throughout the approximately 22-week study period. The mostly female patient cohort included alopecia areata with under or over 50% scalp involvement, alopecia totalis and alopecia universalis. Blood samples were taken from patients before sensitization (week 0) and at 2, 6 and about 24 weeks after DPC sensitization. For TCR sequencing, blood came from twenty-nine alopecia patients at anywhere from one to four time points (pre-sensitization, 2, 6 and 24 weeks). Patch testing on the upper back used Finn chambers containing 0.01% DPC, with scoring done after 6 days according to International Contact Dermatitis Research Group standards. The libraries were sequenced as a pool, and the TCR yield per sample differed mostly because of small variations in library volumes within the pool. The study tracked peripheral blood TCR repertoire changes in vivo during primary and secondary sensitization to the hapten diphenylcyclopropenone (DPC) in alopecia patients. Broad study findings and their caveats: The number of PT1 expanded TCRs positively correlated with patch test score, significant at thresholds 8, 16 and 32 but not 4. The number of TCRs above 1 in 1000 frequency did not change with DPC sensitization; there was no evidence of global repertoire structure alterations. Significantly more large CDR3 similarity clusters were formed by expanded TCRs than by pre-sensitization or healthy control sets, consistent with antigen-driven responses. After repeated subsampling, changes were observed in the strength of the expansion versus patch-test correlation and in the threshold at which the correlation became significant. Because every patient had alopecia, a presumed autoimmune disease, the patients' immune response might differ from that of healthy individuals.

The CDR3 runs 15 amino acids, cysteine and phenylalanine included. Only the CDR3 DNA stays, 45 bases, in frame from base 1. From a lookup of the germline V gene, CDR1 and CDR2 are SGHVS and FNYEAQ. V is pared back by 5 bases and J by 3 bases, with 15 bases lying between the germline termini. Libraries were built with RACE. The sequencer listed for this sample is NextSeq 500. During library preparation, unique molecular identifiers were attached to individual cDNA molecules so that TCRs could be counted quantitatively and reproducibly. From each blood RNA sample, both TCR alpha and TCR beta chains were sequenced. The study's own analysis went as follows. The median number of TCRs per sample was over 95,000, ranging from roughly 23,224 to 690,600. V, J and CDR3 annotation of the TCR reads was carried out using the Decombinator software suite. For the PS versus PT1 abundance plots, all samples were subsampled to the same number of TCRs (28,000). TCRs were defined as expanded if absent before sensitization and observed at least eight times at the 2-week time point. TCRdb took the public reads, trimmed them with fastp at Q25, ran MiXCR for clone calling and kept in-frame beta chains. All rows with the same CDR3 protein become a single entry with the most common DNA and genes. In this record, the V and J calls reflect TCRdb's handling and not the investigators' own analysis. For this sample the table gives approximately 82,000 distinct CDR3 sequences, of which about 11% were detected only once. The ten largest clonotypes hold about 3.5% of the sample.

The time point label here, explained by the study, means: patch test 1, 2 weeks after DPC sensitization. The treatment or condition label on this specimen signifies: therapeutic diphenylcyclopropenone sensitization with weekly scalp DPC. At each patch-test visit, blood was drawn before the patch test was applied. Eligible patients were aged 18 to 70, diagnosed with alopecia, deemed suitable for DPC therapy, and excluded if pregnant. Total RNA was extracted from unfractionated whole blood collected in Tempus Blood RNA tubes. This clonotype showed up many times. Which antigen it targets is not known. No per-base quality is available; no much larger clone lies one base away.

This TCR was sampled from a woman between 55 and 75 years old with alopecia areata. Some clones in this sample may be carry-over from other donors' samples. The sequence links TRBV7-6 to TRBJ2-3; the D gene remains uncertain. The source was whole blood, collected in connection with sensitization to the hapten diphenylcyclopropenone (DPC). Here is the DNA: TGTGCCAGCAGCAAGGACGCATACCGAACAGATACGCAGTATTTT. Protein translation: CASSKDAYRTDTQYF.